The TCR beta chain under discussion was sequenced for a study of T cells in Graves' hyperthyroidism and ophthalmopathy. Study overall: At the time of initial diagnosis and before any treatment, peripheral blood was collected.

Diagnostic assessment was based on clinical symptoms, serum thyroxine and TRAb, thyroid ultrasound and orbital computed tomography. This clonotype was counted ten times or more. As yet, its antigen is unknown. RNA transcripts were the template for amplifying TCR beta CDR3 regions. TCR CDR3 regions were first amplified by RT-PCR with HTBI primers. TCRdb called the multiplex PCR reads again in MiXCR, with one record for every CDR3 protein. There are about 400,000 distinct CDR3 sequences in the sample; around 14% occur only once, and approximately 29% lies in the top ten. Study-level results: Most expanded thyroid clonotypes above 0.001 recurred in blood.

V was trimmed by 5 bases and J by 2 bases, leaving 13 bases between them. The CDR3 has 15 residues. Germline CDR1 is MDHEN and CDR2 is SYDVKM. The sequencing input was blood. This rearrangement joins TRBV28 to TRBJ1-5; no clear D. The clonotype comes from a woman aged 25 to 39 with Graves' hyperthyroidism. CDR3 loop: CASSPAGGGNQPQHF. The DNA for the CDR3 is TGTGCCAGCAGTCCGGCGGGTGGGGGCAATCAGCCCCAGCATTTT.